This T cell receptor beta chain was found in a study of blood T cell repertoires in COVID-19. Across the whole study: Acute-phase and convalescent COVID-19 samples originated in the United States, Italy and Spain. Sample material is recorded as cDNA or gDNA derived from T cells, B-cell-depleted T cells, or PBMCs.

Germline CDR1 reads SGDLS; CDR2 reads YYNGEE. V lost 2 bases, J lost 1 base, and 3 bases stayed unmatched. The CDR3 is made up of 17 amino acids. In the study's own analysis: For nucleated cells, counts were estimated from reference gene primer amplification. Generated by immunoSEQ multiplex PCR, the TCRdb table keeps only in-frame clones and is missing some. That table supplies the V and J calls and clone size; D and trimming were determined from the DNA. This sample yields over 200,000 clones, of which roughly 87% are seen a single time; 1.5% to 2% belongs to the top ten. The genes are TRBV9 and TRBJ2-2; TRBD2 matches 12 bases. The origin of this receptor is a man aged 35 to 55 with active or convalescent COVID-19. The specimen sequenced was peripheral blood. The CDR3, as DNA: TGTGCCAGCAGCGTTAGACTAGCGGGAGAGAACACCGGGGAGCTGTTTTTT. Amino acids: CASSVRLAGENTGELFF. Filled out from reference TRBV9 and TRBJ2-2, the complete variable domain reads DSGVTQTPKHLITATGQRVTLRCSPRSGDLSVYWYQQSLDQGLQFLIQYYNGEERAKGNILERFSAQQFPDLHSELNLSSLELGDSALYFCASSVRLAGENTGELFFGEGSRLTVL.